This T cell receptor beta chain originates from a study of technical replicates of blood from several donors. The CDR3 sequence is 13 residues long. With V trimmed by 6 bases and J by 4 bases, 4 bases remained unmatched. CDR1 and CDR2 from the germline V gene are SNHLY and FYNNEI. Data came from immunoSEQ multiplex PCR; TCRdb stores just in-frame clones and leaves some out. The sample contains about 59,000 clones, about 96% of which appear only once. The source material was T cells isolated from PBMCs. The chain joins TRBV2 to TRBJ2-7; 9 bases are a match to TRBD2. The source of this sequence is a human donor in good health. Written as DNA, the CDR3 is TGTGCCAGCAGCGGGACTAGCATTTACGAGCAGTACTTC. Translated, it gives CASSGTSIYEQYF. Variable domain in full (rest from reference TRBV2 and TRBJ2-7): EPEVTQTPSHQVTQMGQEVILRCVPISNHLYFYWYRQILGQKVEFLVSFYNNEISEKSEIFDDQFSVERPDGSNFTLKIRSTKLEDSAMYFCASSGTSIYEQYFGPGTRLTVT.